These 8 T cell receptor beta chains were all obtained from the same sample, sequenced in a study of Graves' ophthalmopathy and Graves' hyperthyroidism. Using RNA transcripts, the TCR beta CDR3 regions were amplified. HTBI-primed RT-PCR formed the first round, and a multiplex PCR formed the second. One entry per CDR3 protein results from TCRdb running MiXCR on the multiplex PCR reads. The sample yields about 550,000 distinct CDR3 sequences, less than 45% seen once. The sample comprised peripheral blood or thyroid tissue (not recorded which). These receptors were obtained from an adult man with Graves' hyperthyroidism.

This clonotype was seen many times. V is TRBV5-4 and J is TRBJ2-7; D could derive from TRBD1 or TRBD2 (5 bases each). CDR3 size: 14 residues. The germline V gene has CDR1 SGHNT and CDR2 YYREEE (reference sequence). Trimming cost V 4 bases and J 2 bases, with 13 bases left between them. The CDR3 region is CASSVPGTPYEQYF. In nucleotides, the CDR3 is TGTGCCAGCAGCGTACCCGGGACCCCCTACGAGCAGTACTTC.

The chain uses TRBV5-4 and TRBJ1-4; TRBD1 matches 9 bases. The V gene's germline CDR1 is SGHNT and CDR2 YYREEE (reference sequence). V gave up 4 bases and J gave up 13 bases; unmatched junction bases: 2. There are 11 residues in the CDR3. In nucleotides, the CDR3 is TGTGCCAGCAGCGAGGACAGGGGACTGTTTTTT. It encodes CASSEDRGLFF.

J is TRBJ2-2 and V is TRBV7-2; the D gene is possibly TRBD2 (6 bases). The length of the CDR3 is 17 residues. Germline lookup yields CDR1 SGHTA and CDR2 FQGNSA. V lost 8 bases and J 5 bases, leaving 24 bases between the germline ends. In DNA form, the CDR3 reads TGTGCCAGCTCACCCCCCTTACGGGAGAGAGGAACCGGGGAGCTGTTTTTT. Translating it yields CASSPPLRERGTGELFF.

The rearrangement uses TRBV25-1 and TRBJ2-5, with TRBD1 matching 12 bases. V shed 2 bases and J 9 bases; nucleotides not matched to a gene: 10. CDR1 and CDR2 (germline): MGHDK, SYGVNS. There are 16 residues in the CDR3. CDR3 protein: CASSETGTGGWEAQYF. As DNA, the CDR3 is TGTGCCAGCAGTGAAACCGGGACAGGGGGCTGGGAGGCCCAGTACTTC. Full variable domain (rest looked up from reference TRBV25-1 and TRBJ2-5): EADIYQTPRYLVIGTGKKITLECSQTMGHDKMYWYQQDPGMELHLIHYSYGVNSTEKGDLSSESTVSRIRTEHFPLTLESARPSHTSQYLCASSETGTGGWEAQYFGPGTRLLVL.

As for this clonotype: The germline gene is not matched at one end of the junction; a read error may be the cause. The J gene is TRBJ1-6, the V gene TRBV7-2; D may be TRBD1 (5 bases). Germline CDR1 reads SGHTA; CDR2 reads FQGNSA. CDR3 length: 13 amino acids. The CDR3 DNA sequence: TGTGCCAGCAGCTTACGGGGGGTTGACCCCCCCCACTTT. Protein sequence: CASSLRGVDPPHF.

This clonotype was picked up many times. The rearrangement links TRBV5-1 to TRBJ1-3; D gene ambiguous. From germline, CDR1 is SGHRS and CDR2 YFSETQ. This CDR3 comprises 16 residues. Trimming stripped 1 base from V and 3 bases from J, with 14 bases between. The CDR3 sequence is CASSLTLGVNGNTIYF. The CDR3 DNA reads as TGCGCCAGCAGCTTGACTCTCGGAGTAAATGGAAACACCATATATTTT.

Regarding this clonotype: With a much larger clone just one base away, this may be a read error. This sequence joins TRBV10-3 and TRBJ1-4; 7 bases match TRBD1. The CDR3 has 14 amino acids. CDR1 is ENHRY, CDR2 SYGVKD, per germline. J lost 3 bases, V lost 5 bases, and 3 bases had no gene match. CDR3 nucleotides: TGTGCCATCAGTTCCGGGACAGCTAATGAAAAACTGTTTTTT. Encoded protein: CAISSGTANEKLFF.

At least ten counts were recorded for this clonotype. The chain couples TRBV9 to TRBJ2-5; 8 bases map to TRBD2. Germline values: CDR1 SGDLS, CDR2 YYNGEE. The CDR3 totals 17 residues. V trimming: 1 base; J trimming: 1 base; junction bases outside the gene matches: 9. CDR3 loop: CASSVRGASGSQETQYF. The CDR3 nucleotides are TGTGCCAGCAGCGTACGGGGTGCTAGCGGGTCCCAAGAGACCCAGTACTTC. The complete variable domain, with remaining parts taken from reference TRBV9 and TRBJ2-5, reads DSGVTQTPKHLITATGQRVTLRCSPRSGDLSVYWYQQSLDQGLQFLIQYYNGEERAKGNILERFSAQQFPDLHSELNLSSLELGDSALYFCASSVRGASGSQETQYFGPGTRLLVL.